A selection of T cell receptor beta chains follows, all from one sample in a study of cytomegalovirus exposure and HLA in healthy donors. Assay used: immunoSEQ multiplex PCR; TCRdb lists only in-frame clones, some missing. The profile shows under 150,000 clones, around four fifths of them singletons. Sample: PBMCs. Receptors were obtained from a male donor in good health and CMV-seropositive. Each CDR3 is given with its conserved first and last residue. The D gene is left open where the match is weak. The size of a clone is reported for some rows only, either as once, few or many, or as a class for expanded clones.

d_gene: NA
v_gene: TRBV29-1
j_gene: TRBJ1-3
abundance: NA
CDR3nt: TGCAGCGTTGGACAGAGCTCTGGAAACACCATATATTTT
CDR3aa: CSVGQSSGNTIYF

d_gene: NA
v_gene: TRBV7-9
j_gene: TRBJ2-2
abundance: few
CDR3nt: TGTGCCAGCAGCTCCCCTTTGACCGGGGAGCTGTTTTTT
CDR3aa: CASSSPLTGELFF

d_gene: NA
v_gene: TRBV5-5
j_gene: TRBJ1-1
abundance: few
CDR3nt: TGTGCCAGCAGCTTGGCCCCCTTTCGGACTGAAGCTTTCTTT
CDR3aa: CASSLAPFRTEAFF

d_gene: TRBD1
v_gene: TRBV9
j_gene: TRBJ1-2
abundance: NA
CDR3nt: TGTGCCAGCAGCGCGCTGGACAGGGGGTATGGCTACACCTTC
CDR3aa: CASSALDRGYGYTF

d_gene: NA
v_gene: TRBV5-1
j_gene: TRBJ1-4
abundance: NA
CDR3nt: TGCGCCAGCAGCTTACAGGGTATAGGTGCAACTAATGAAAAACTGTTTTTT
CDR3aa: CASSLQGIGATNEKLFF

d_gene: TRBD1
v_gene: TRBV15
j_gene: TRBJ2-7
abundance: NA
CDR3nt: TGTGCCACCAGCACCCCGGACAGGGGGACCTACGAGCAGTACTTC
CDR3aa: CATSTPDRGTYEQYF

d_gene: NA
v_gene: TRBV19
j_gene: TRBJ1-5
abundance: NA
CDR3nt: TGTGCCAGTCGAACCGGTGCCCAGCCCCAGCATTTT
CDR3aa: CASRTGAQPQHF

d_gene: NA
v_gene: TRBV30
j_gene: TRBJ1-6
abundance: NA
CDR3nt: TGTGCCTGGAGCGTCCTTACTCGGGAGGATTCACCCCTCCACTTT
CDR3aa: CAWSVLTREDSPLHF

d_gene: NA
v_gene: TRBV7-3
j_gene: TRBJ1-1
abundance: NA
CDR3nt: TGTGCCAGCAGCTTAACGTTAAGTGGGAAGGGGGCTGAAGCTTTCTTT
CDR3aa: CASSLTLSGKGAEAFF

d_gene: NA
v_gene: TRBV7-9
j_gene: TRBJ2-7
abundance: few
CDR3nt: TGTGCCAGCAGCTTAGTTGGGCCCTACGAGCAGTACTTC
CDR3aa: CASSLVGPYEQYF

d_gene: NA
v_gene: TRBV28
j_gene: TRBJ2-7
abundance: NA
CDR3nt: TGTGCCAGCAGTTTAGTCAACGAGCAGTACTTC
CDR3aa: CASSLVNEQYF

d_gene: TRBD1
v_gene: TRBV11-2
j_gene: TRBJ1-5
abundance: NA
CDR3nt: TGTGCCAGCAGCAAAACAGGGGAACCCCAGCATTTT
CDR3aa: CASSKTGEPQHF

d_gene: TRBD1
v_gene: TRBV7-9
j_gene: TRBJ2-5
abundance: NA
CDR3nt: TGTGCCAGCAGCACAGGGGTAGCGCTTGCCCCCGAGACCCAGTACTTC
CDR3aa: CASSTGVALAPETQYF

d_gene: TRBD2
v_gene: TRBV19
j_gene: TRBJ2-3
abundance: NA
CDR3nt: TGTGCCAGTAGACCGAAACCGGGACTAGCGGGAGGTGGTGCTATAGATACGCAGTATTTT
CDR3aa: CASRPKPGLAGGGAIDTQYF

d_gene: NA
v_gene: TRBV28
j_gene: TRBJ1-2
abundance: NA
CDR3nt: TGTGCCAGCAGTATACCAGGGGATGGCTACACCTTC
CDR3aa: CASSIPGDGYTF

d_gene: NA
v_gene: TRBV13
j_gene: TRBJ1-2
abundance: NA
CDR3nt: TGTGCCAGCAGCTCCGGGGTACGTGGCTACACCTTC
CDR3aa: CASSSGVRGYTF

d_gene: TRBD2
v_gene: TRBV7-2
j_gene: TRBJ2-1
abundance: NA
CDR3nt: TGTGCCAGCATCCCACTAGCGGGAGGCGCCAATGAGCAGTTCTTC
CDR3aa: CASIPLAGGANEQFF

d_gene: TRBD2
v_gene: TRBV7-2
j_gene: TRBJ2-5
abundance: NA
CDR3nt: TGTGCCAGCAGCTTACTTGGGGGACTAGCGGGAGACAACTTC
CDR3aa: CASSLLGGLAGDNF

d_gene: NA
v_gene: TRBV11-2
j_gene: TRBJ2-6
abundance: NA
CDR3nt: TGTGCCAGCAGCTTACTTGGGGGCTACTCTGGGGCCAACGTCCTGACTTTC
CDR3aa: CASSLLGGYSGANVLTF

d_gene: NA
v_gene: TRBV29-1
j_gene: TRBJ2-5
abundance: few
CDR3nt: TGCAGCGTTTCCCCTAGCTCGGGTGGAGAGACCCAGTACTTC
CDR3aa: CSVSPSSGGETQYF

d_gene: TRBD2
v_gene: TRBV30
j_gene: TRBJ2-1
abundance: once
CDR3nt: TGTGCCTGGAGTGCTAGCGGGGAGCAGTTCTTC
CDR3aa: CAWSASGEQFF

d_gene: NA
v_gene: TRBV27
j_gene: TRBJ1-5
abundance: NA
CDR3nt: TGTGCCAGCAGTTCCAACAGCCTTCTCCAACGGCCCCAGCATTTT
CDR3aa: CASSSNSLLQRPQHF

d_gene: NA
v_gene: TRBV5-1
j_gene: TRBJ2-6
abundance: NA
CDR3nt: TGCGCCAGCAGTCAGGTCTCTGGGGCCAACGGCCTGACTTTC
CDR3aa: CASSQVSGANGLTF

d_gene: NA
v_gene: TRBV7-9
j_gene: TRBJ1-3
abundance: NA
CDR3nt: TGTGCCAGCAGCTTAGATGGCAGGGGTGGAAACACCATATATTTT
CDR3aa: CASSLDGRGGNTIYF

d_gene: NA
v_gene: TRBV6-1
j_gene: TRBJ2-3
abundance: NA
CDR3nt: TGTGCCAGCAGTGAAGCGCTTCTAGCGACCAGCACAGATACGCAGTATTTT
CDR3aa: CASSEALLATSTDTQYF

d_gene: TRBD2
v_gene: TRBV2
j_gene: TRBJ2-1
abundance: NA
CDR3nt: TGTGCCAGCATTGGACTAGCGGGATACAATGAGCAGTTCTTC
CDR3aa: CASIGLAGYNEQFF

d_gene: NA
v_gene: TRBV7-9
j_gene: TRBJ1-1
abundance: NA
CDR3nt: TGTGCCAGCAGCTCGCTCCCGGGGGGCAACACTGAAGCTTTCTTT
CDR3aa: CASSSLPGGNTEAFF

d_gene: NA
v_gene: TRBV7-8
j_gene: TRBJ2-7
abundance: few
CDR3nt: TGTGCCAGCAGCTTAGAGTGGGGGGTTCCAGACGAGCAGTACTTC
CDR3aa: CASSLEWGVPDEQYF

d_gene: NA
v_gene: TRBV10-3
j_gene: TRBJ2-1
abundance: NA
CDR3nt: TGTGCCATCAGCCCCCGGGTGGATGAGCAGTTCTTC
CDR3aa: CAISPRVDEQFF

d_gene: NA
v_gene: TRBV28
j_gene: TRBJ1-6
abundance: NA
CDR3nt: TGTGCCAGCAACCTGGAGGGCTCACCCCTCCACTTT
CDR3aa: CASNLEGSPLHF

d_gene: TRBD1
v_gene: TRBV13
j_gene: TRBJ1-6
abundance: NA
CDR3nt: TGTGCCAGCAGCAACTCAGGGGGTCTGGGTTCACCCCTCCACTTT
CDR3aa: CASSNSGGLGSPLHF

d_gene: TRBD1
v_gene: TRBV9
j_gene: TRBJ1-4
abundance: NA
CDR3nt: TGTGCCAGCAGCGGCCGGCCCTCCCTCCAGGGGGCTAATGAAAAACTGTTTTTT
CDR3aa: CASSGRPSLQGANEKLFF

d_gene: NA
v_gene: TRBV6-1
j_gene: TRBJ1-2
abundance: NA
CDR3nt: TGTGCCAGCGACGCAGGGGACTATGGCTACACCTTC
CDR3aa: CASDAGDYGYTF

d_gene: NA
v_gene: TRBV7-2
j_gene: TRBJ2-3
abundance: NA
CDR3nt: TGTGCCAGCAGCTTTAGAGGTCCAGATACGCAGTATTTT
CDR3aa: CASSFRGPDTQYF

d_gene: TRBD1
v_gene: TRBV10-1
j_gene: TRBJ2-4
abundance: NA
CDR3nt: TGCGCCAGCAGTGAGCCTATAACCGGGACAGGGGGCCTACAAATAAAAGCCAAAAACATTCAGTACTTC
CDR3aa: CASSEPITGTGGLQIKAKNIQYF

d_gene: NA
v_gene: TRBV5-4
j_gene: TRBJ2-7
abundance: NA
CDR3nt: TGTGCCAGCAGCTCGGACACGTCTAACTCAGGAAGGAACGAGCAGTACTTC
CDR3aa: CASSSDTSNSGRNEQYF

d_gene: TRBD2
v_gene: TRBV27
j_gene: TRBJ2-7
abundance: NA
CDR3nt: TGTGCCAGCAGTTTAGCGGGAGGGAGCTCCTACGAGCAGTACTTC
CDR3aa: CASSLAGGSSYEQYF